These 15 T cell receptor beta chains came from one sample sequenced in a study of blood T cell repertoires in COVID-19. Sequenced by immunoSEQ multiplex PCR; TCRdb stores in-frame clones only, minus some. This sample has roughly 100,000 clones, with around 90% found just once. Material: peripheral blood. The source of these receptors is a woman between 65 and 79 years old with acute or convalescent COVID-19.

Details on this clone: The same CDR3 arises from other DNA sequences in this sample as well. The chain joins TRBV28 to TRBJ1-5; D gene uncertain. V was cut by 3 bases and J by 3 bases, with 9 bases left in between. CDR1 is MDHEN, CDR2 SYDVKM, per germline. The CDR3 consists of 14 residues. CDR3 sequence reads: CASSLRGYNQPQHF. DNA of the CDR3: TGTGCCAGCAGTTTGCGGGGATACAATCAGCCCCAGCATTTT.

The chain recombines TRBV19 with TRBJ2-1; 7 bases align to TRBD1. The V gene's germline CDR1 is LNHDA and CDR2 SQIVND (reference sequence). Unmatched junction bases numbered 4, after V lost 6 bases and J lost 5 bases. The CDR3 has 13 residues. CDR3 loop: CASRETGNNEQFF. The CDR3 bases are TGTGCCAGTAGAGAGACAGGGAACAATGAGCAGTTCTTC.

This chain joins TRBV6-5 and TRBJ1-4; TRBD1 agrees at 7 bases. The CDR3 is 14 amino acids. V was clipped by 7 bases and J by 6 bases; unmatched bases: 8. Germline V CDR1 and CDR2: MNHEY, SVGAGI. For the CDR3, the DNA is TGTGCCAGCACCTCAGAACAGGGGTATGAAAAACTGTTTTTT. Amino acids: CASTSEQGYEKLFF.

The gene calls are TRBV5-1 and TRBJ2-6, with TRBD2 matching 7 bases. Germline V gene lookup returns CDR1 SGHRS and CDR2 YFSETQ. The CDR3 has 16 amino acids. Trimming at V came to 2 bases and at J to 0 bases, leaving 2 bases not matched to a gene. The CDR3 nucleotides are TGCGCCAGCAGCTTAGCGGGGCTCTCTGGGGCCAACGTCCTGACTTTC. Amino acids: CASSLAGLSGANVLTF.

The gene calls are TRBV7-2 and TRBJ2-1; TRBD2 agrees at 8 bases. The V segment lost 3 bases and the J segment 13 bases; nucleotides outside the gene matches: 8. Germline assignment: CDR1 SGHTA and CDR2 FQGNSA. The CDR3 runs 13 residues. CDR3 loop: CASSFPPGGRQFF. The CDR3 DNA is TGTGCCAGCAGCTTTCCCCCGGGGGGGCGACAGTTCTTC.

This chain links TRBV12-5 with TRBJ1-3; no clear D gene. The germline V gene encodes CDR1 LGHNT and CDR2 FRNRAP. The CDR3 loop spans 14 amino acids. V was cut by 3 bases and J by 2 bases, with 8 bases left in between. Here the CDR3 DNA reads TGTGCTAGTGGTTTATCGGGGACTGGAAACACCATATATTTT. Its translation is CASGLSGTGNTIYF.

The chain is built from TRBV5-8 and TRBJ1-4; the match to TRBD1 covers 8 bases. The CDR3 loop spans 19 amino acids. The V segment lost 0 bases and the J segment 8 bases; nucleotides outside the gene matches: 18. The germline V gene encodes CDR1 SGHTS and CDR2 YDEGEE. The CDR3 spells CASSLESGTGSRSGEKLFF. CDR3 nucleotides: TGTGCCAGCAGCTTGGAGTCCGGGACAGGCAGCCGGAGTGGAGAAAAACTGTTTTTT.

The rearrangement joins TRBV6-6 to TRBJ2-1; 11 bases map to TRBD2. J gave up 7 bases and V 5 bases, and 7 bases lay outside the gene matches. This CDR3 contains 15 residues. The V gene's germline CDR1 is MNHNY and CDR2 SVGAGI (reference sequence). The CDR3 DNA sequence: TGTGCCAGCAGTGACGTAGCGGGAGGGCAGAATGAGCAGTTCTTC. It yields the protein CASSDVAGGQNEQFF.

The chain has TRBV24-1 and TRBJ2-2, with TRBD1 matching 7 bases. Germline V gene lookup returns CDR1 KGHDR and CDR2 SFDVKD. The V gene end was trimmed by 7 bases and the J gene end by 5 bases; junction bases not matched to a gene: 0. CDR3 length equals 12 residues. The CDR3 DNA sequence: TGTGCCACCAGCAGGGGGACCGGGGAGCTGTTTTTT. It codes for CATSRGTGELFF.

This clone appeared once. The chain recombines TRBV28 with TRBJ2-2, with 12 bases lining up with TRBD2. The CDR3 contains 17 residues. J lost 2 bases, V lost 6 bases, and 7 bases had no gene match. Germline V lookup: CDR1 MDHEN, CDR2 SYDVKM. The CDR3 is CASRPTSGGYNTGELFF. The CDR3 nucleotides read TGTGCCAGCAGACCGACTAGCGGGGGTTATAACACCGGGGAGCTGTTTTTT.

The count of this clone is one. The junction does not match germline at one end; this may be a read error. The V gene is TRBV11-2, the J gene TRBJ1-2; D might be TRBD1 (5 bases). The CDR3 length is 14 residues. CDR1 is SGHAT and CDR2 is FQNNGV in the germline V gene. The CDR3 loop reads CASSIEPPGGGYTF. CDR3 in DNA: TGTGCCAGCAGCATAGAGCCACCCGGGGGTGGCTACACCTTC.

The chain employs TRBV24-1 and TRBJ1-1, with D uncertain. This CDR3 comprises 11 residues. Looked up from germline, CDR1 is KGHDR and CDR2 is SFDVKD. Trimming cost V 4 bases and J 7 bases, with 6 bases left between them. The CDR3 sequence: CATSDRFEAFF. As DNA, the CDR3 is TGTGCCACCAGTGACAGGTTTGAAGCTTTCTTT.

The V call is TRBV7-2, the J call TRBJ2-2, with 12 positions matching TRBD2. CDR3 length: 15 amino acids. Unmatched junction bases numbered 3, after V lost 5 bases and J lost 5 bases. The V gene's germline CDR1 is SGHTA and CDR2 FQGNSA. Here the CDR3 reads CASSPSGGVTGELFF. The CDR3, as DNA: TGTGCCAGCAGCCCTAGCGGGGGGGTGACCGGGGAGCTGTTTTTT. The full variable domain, in which reference TRBV7-2 and TRBJ2-2 provide the parts outside the CDR3, is GAGVSQSPSNKVTEKGKDVELRCDPISGHTALYWYRQSLGQGLEFLIYFQGNSAPDKSGLPSDRFSAERTGGSVSTLTIQRTQQEDSAVYLCASSPSGGVTGELFFGEGSRLTVL.

This clone came up once. V is TRBV10-3 and J is TRBJ1-1, with 8 positions matching TRBD1. Germline-derived CDR1 and CDR2 are ENHRY and SYGVKD. The V and J ends lost 4 bases and 5 bases, in that order; junction bases with no gene match: 12. This CDR3 is built from 16 residues. In nucleotides, the CDR3 is TGTGCCATCAGTGGGGGGACAGGCGCGGGAAGGACTGAAGCTTTCTTT. It translates to CAISGGTGAGRTEAFF.

V usage is TRBV7-2 and J usage is TRBJ2-5; TRBD1 matches 7 bases. Germline V lookup: CDR1 SGHTA, CDR2 FQGNSA. With V trimmed by 5 bases and J by 5 bases, 11 bases remained unmatched. This CDR3 is 15 amino acids long. DNA of the CDR3: TGTGCCAGCAGCCCAAGACAGGGAGCATGGGAGACCCAGTACTTC. Translated, it gives CASSPRQGAWETQYF.